Listed below are T cell receptor beta chains from one sample, sequenced in a study of STAT5B mutations in CD4+ large granular lymphocyte leukemia. The data were produced by immunoSEQ multiplex PCR, yet TCRdb's version contains in-frame clones alone and is incomplete. The table lists some 41,000 clones, approximately 88% of them singletons. Source material: CD4+ T cells from blood buffy coats. Receptors were obtained from a human donor in good health. Each CDR3 is given with its conserved first and last residue. Fields, in order: D gene, V gene, J gene, clone size, CDR3 protein, CDR3 DNA. A D gene is named only where the DNA matches it firmly. Clone size is given for some rows only: seen once, a few or many times, or a class if the clone is expanded.

TRBD2	TRBV7-9	TRBJ2-1	once	CASSSAGLAGGAFGEQFF	TGTGCCAGCAGCTCGGCGGGACTAGCGGGAGGGGCCTTCGGTGAGCAGTTCTTC
.	TRBV15	TRBJ1-1	once	CATSREGTGITEAFF	TGTGCCACCAGCAGAGAGGGAACAGGAATCACTGAAGCTTTCTTT
.	TRBV10-3	TRBJ1-3	.	CAISEGDTDSSGNTIYF	TGTGCCATCAGTGAAGGGGATACAGACAGCTCTGGAAACACCATATATTTT
TRBD1	TRBV6-5	TRBJ1-6	.	CASSYSTGQNSPLHF	TGTGCCAGCAGTTACTCGACGGGACAGAATTCACCCCTCCACTTT
.	TRBV19	TRBJ1-2	.	CASSIGSGSGYTF	TGTGCCAGTAGTATAGGTAGTGGCAGTGGCTACACCTTC
.	TRBV6-5	TRBJ2-7	.	CASRRTVGYEQYF	TGTGCCAGCAGGAGGACAGTAGGATACGAGCAGTACTTC
TRBD2	TRBV9	TRBJ2-7	.	CASSGGGGPYEQYF	TGTGCCAGCAGCGGCGGGGGGGGACCCTACGAGCAGTACTTC
.	TRBV4-2	TRBJ2-2	few	CASSQVSTGELFF	TGTGCCAGCAGCCAAGTTAGTACCGGGGAGCTGTTTTTT
.	TRBV6-5	TRBJ1-2	.	CASSFNTAGVGYTF	TGTGCCAGCAGCTTCAACACAGCCGGGGTCGGCTACACCTTC
.	TRBV5-1	TRBJ1-1	.	CASSQAQGWNTEAFF	TGCGCCAGCAGCCAAGCCCAGGGCTGGAACACTGAAGCTTTCTTT
TRBD1	TRBV19	TRBJ1-4	.	CATTGQLLGGEKLFF	TGTGCCACAACGGGACAGCTCCTTGGGGGAGAAAAACTGTTTTTT
.	TRBV25-1	TRBJ1-2	.	CASSEYRERGNSYGYTF	TGTGCCAGCAGTGAATACAGGGAACGGGGGAATTCCTATGGCTACACCTTC
.	TRBV6-5	TRBJ2-7	.	CASSYGSLLGEQYF	TGTGCCAGCAGTTACGGGTCACTTCTAGGGGAGCAGTACTTC
TRBD1	TRBV15	TRBJ2-6	.	CATRTDRGTYSGANVLTF	TGTGCCACCAGAACTGACAGGGGAACTTACTCTGGGGCCAACGTCCTGACTTTC
TRBD2	TRBV30	TRBJ2-1	once	CAWGLAEYNEQFF	TGTGCCTGGGGACTAGCGGAATACAATGAGCAGTTCTTC
.	TRBV6-5	TRBJ1-1	.	CASSYFRDTEAFF	TGTGCCAGCAGTTACTTTCGAGACACTGAAGCTTTCTTT
TRBD1	TRBV4-1	TRBJ1-4	.	CASSQARDRLSEKLFF	TGCGCCAGCAGCCAAGCCAGGGACAGACTCAGTGAAAAACTGTTTTTT
TRBD2	TRBV9	TRBJ2-3	few	CASSPRTRGTDTQYF	TGTGCCAGCAGCCCACGGACTAGGGGCACAGATACGCAGTATTTT
.	TRBV6-6	TRBJ1-2	.	CASSYEGGHGYTF	TGTGCCAGCAGTTACGAGGGGGGACATGGCTACACCTTC
.	TRBV15	TRBJ1-5	.	CATSRDQGSNQPQHF	TGTGCCACCAGCAGAGATCAGGGCAGCAATCAGCCCCAGCATTTT
.	TRBV6-5	TRBJ2-5	.	CASSYRGRIQETQYF	TGTGCCAGCAGTTACCGTGGACGGATCCAAGAGACCCAGTACTTC
.	TRBV6-1	TRBJ1-1	.	CASSERARENTEAFF	TGTGCCAGCAGTGAACGCGCCAGAGAAAACACTGAAGCTTTCTTT
TRBD1	TRBV6-1	TRBJ1-1	.	CASSYTGVHTEAFF	TGTGCCAGCAGTTATACAGGGGTCCACACTGAAGCTTTCTTT
TRBD2	TRBV4-3	TRBJ2-3	few	CASSPGLAGGPTRTDTQYF	TGCGCCAGCAGCCCGGGACTAGCGGGGGGACCAACCCGCACAGATACGCAGTATTTT
TRBD1	TRBV5-6	TRBJ1-3	.	CASSLGAGGASGNTIYF	TGTGCCAGCAGCTTGGGAGCAGGGGGCGCTTCAGGAAACACCATATATTTT
.	TRBV6-1	TRBJ2-4	.	CASSMVPMSPNIQYF	TGTGCCAGCAGCATGGTTCCGATGTCACCCAACATTCAGTACTTC